These 6 T cell receptor beta chains originate from one sample sequenced in a study of sequential checkpoint blockade in melanoma. As for treatment: randomized to nivolumab then ipilimumab (arm A) or the reverse (arm B). Method: immunoSEQ multiplex PCR; TCRdb's copy keeps in-frame clones and lacks some. There are roughly 2,200 clones in the sample; 23% occur only once, and roughly 15% lies in the top ten. Sequencing was performed on tumor tissue (inferred from file names), taken from a patient given nivolumab and ipilimumab in sequence. Source of these receptors: a human donor with melanoma.

This chain links TRBV19 with TRBJ2-7, with 7 bases fitting TRBD2. J lost 6 bases, V lost 3 bases, and 8 bases had no gene match. CDR3 length equals 14 residues. Germline V gene data show CDR1 as LNHDA and CDR2 as SQIVND (reference sequence). The CDR3 loop reads CASSIEGLVSEQYF. CDR3 DNA sequence: TGTGCCAGTAGTATTGAAGGACTAGTCTCCGAGCAGTACTTC.

This chain uses TRBV28 with TRBJ2-5; TRBD1 aligns across 8 bases. The CDR3 is 15 amino acids. J lost 4 bases, V lost 5 bases, and 9 bases had no gene match. The germline V gene encodes CDR1 MDHEN and CDR2 SYDVKM. CDR3: CASSIPTGDIETQYF. CDR3 DNA: TGTGCCAGCAGTATACCGACAGGGGATATAGAGACCCAGTACTTC.

This clone was observed a few times. The genes are TRBV28 and TRBJ2-1; 13 bases agree with TRBD2. J gave up 8 bases and V 4 bases, and 8 bases lay outside the gene matches. Germline lookup yields CDR1 MDHEN and CDR2 SYDVKM. The CDR3 is made up of 16 amino acids. CDR3 protein: CASSSHATSGRYEQFF. The CDR3 DNA follows: TGTGCCAGCAGTTCCCACGCGACTAGCGGGAGGTATGAGCAGTTCTTC.

This clone is judged large. An end of the junction differs from the germline gene, which may be a read error. The chain joins TRBV11-3 to TRBJ2-1, with 8 bases aligning to TRBD2. Germline lookup yields CDR1 SGHNT and CDR2 YENEEA. CDR3 length: 17 amino acids. The CDR3: CASSPPAREVNYDEQFF. Here the CDR3 DNA reads TGTGCCAGCAGCCCCCCAGCGCGGGAGGTCAACTACGATGAGCAGTTCTTC.

This chain uses TRBV23-1 with TRBJ1-4; D gene uncertain. TRBV23-1 counts as an open reading frame of uncertain function. The CDR3 length is 14 residues. The ends were cut back, 3 bases at V and 4 bases at J, with 9 bases in the middle. CDR3 residues: CASSQVLLNEKLFF. CDR3 nucleotides: TGCGCCAGCAGTCAGGTCCTGCTTAATGAAAAACTGTTTTTT.

This clone was recorded a few times. The chain carries TRBV28 and TRBJ2-3, with TRBD1 identical over 8 bases. Looked up from germline, CDR1 is MDHEN and CDR2 is SYDVKM. The length of the CDR3 is 12 residues. After removal of 11 bases from V and 1 base from J, the junction contained 2 bases not matched to a gene. This chain's CDR3 is CAADRGTDTQYF. The CDR3 nucleotides read TGTGCCGCGGACAGGGGCACAGATACGCAGTATTTT.